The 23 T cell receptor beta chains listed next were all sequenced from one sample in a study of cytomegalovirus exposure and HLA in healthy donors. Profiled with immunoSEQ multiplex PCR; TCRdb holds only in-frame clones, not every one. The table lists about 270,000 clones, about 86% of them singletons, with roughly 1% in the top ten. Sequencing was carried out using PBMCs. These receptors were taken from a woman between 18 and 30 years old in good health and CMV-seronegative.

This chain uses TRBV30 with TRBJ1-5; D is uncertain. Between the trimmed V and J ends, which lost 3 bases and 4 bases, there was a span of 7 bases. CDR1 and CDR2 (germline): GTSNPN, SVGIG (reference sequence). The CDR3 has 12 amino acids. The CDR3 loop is CAWRSGNQPQHF. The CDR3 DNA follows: TGTGCCTGGAGATCGGGAAATCAGCCCCAGCATTTT.

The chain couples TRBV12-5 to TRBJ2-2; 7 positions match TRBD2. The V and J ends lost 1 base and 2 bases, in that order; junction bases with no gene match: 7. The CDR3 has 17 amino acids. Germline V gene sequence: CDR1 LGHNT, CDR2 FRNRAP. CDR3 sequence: CASGLASSGVNTGELFF. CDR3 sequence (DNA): TGTGCTAGTGGTTTGGCCTCGAGCGGGGTAAACACCGGGGAGCTGTTTTTT.

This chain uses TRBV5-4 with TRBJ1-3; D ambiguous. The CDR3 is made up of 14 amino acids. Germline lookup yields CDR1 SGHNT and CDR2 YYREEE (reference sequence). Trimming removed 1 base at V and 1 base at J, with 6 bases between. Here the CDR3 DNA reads TGTGCCAGCAGCTTGTGGCTTTCTGGAAACACCATATATTTT. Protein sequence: CASSLWLSGNTIYF.

CDR3 in amino acids: CASSADLAGDRLYEQYF. The CDR3 DNA follows: TGTGCCAGCAGCGCTGACCTAGCGGGAGATCGGTTGTACGAGCAGTACTTC. The chain links TRBV2 to TRBJ2-7; 10 nucleotides align to TRBD2. Germline loops: CDR1 SNHLY, CDR2 FYNNEI. CDR3 length equals 17 residues. V lost 6 bases and J lost 4; bases outside the gene matches: 15.

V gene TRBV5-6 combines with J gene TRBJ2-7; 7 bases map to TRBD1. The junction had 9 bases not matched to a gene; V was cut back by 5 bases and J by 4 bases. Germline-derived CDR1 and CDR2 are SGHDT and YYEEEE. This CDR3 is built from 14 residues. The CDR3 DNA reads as TGTGCCAGCAGACTACAGGGGCGATGGTACGAGCAGTACTTC. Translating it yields CASRLQGRWYEQYF.

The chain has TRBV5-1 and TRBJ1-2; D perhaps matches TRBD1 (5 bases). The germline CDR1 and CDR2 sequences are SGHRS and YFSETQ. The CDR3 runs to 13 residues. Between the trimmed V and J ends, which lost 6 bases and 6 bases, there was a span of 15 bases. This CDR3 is CASNELGLNGYTF. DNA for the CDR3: TGCGCCAGCAACGAGTTGGGACTAAATGGCTACACCTTC.

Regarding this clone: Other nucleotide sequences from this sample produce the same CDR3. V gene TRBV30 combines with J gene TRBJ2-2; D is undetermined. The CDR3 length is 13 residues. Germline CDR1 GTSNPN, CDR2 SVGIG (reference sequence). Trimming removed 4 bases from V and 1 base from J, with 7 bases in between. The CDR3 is CAWTSGNTGELFF. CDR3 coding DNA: TGTGCCTGGACCTCGGGGAACACCGGGGAGCTGTTTTTT.

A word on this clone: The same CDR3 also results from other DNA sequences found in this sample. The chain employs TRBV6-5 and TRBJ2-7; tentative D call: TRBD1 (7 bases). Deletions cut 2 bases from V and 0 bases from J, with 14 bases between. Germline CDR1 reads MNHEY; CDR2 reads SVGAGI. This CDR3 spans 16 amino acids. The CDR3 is CASSYGGGVSSYEQYF. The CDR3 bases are TGTGCCAGCAGTTACGGAGGGGGCGTAAGCTCCTACGAGCAGTACTTC.

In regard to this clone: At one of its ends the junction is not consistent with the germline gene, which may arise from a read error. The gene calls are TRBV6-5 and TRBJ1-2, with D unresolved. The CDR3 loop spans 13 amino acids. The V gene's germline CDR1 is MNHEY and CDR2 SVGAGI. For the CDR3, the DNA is TGTGCCAGCAGTAACTCCCGTAACTATGGCTACACCTTC. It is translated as CASSNSRNYGYTF.

CDR3 bases: TGTGCCAGCAGCTTATTCCCGGGGGATCAGCCCCAGCATTTT. Residues: CASSLFPGDQPQHF. The chain recombines TRBV7-3 with TRBJ1-5, with D possibly matching TRBD1 (5 bases). The V and J ends lost 2 bases and 5 bases respectively, with 10 bases between them. The CDR3 length is 14 residues. CDR1 SGHTA and CDR2 FQGTGA come from the germline V gene.

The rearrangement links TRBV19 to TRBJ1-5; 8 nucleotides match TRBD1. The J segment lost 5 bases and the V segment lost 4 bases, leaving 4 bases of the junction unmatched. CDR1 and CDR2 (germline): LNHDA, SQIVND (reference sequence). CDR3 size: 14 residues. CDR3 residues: CASSRTGTHQPQHF. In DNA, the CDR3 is TGTGCCAGTAGTAGGACAGGGACGCATCAGCCCCAGCATTTT.

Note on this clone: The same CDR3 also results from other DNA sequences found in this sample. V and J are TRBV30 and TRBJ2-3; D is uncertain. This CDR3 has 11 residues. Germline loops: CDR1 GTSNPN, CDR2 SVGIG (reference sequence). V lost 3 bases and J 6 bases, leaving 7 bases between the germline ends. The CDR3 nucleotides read TGTGCCTGGAGCCCCAGGGATACGCAGTATTTT. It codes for CAWSPRDTQYF.

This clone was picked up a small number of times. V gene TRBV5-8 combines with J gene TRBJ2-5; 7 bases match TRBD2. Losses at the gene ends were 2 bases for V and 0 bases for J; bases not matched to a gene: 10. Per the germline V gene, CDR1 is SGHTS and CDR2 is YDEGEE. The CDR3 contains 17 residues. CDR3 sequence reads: CASSFGRSSGHQETQYF. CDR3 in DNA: TGTGCCAGCAGCTTTGGGCGGTCTAGCGGCCACCAAGAGACCCAGTACTTC. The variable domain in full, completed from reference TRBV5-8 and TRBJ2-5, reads EAGVTQSPTHLIKTRGQQATLRCSPISGHTSVYWYQQALGLGLQFLLWYDEGEERNRGNFPPRFSGRQFPNYSSELNVNALELEDSALYLCASSFGRSSGHQETQYFGPGTRLLVL.

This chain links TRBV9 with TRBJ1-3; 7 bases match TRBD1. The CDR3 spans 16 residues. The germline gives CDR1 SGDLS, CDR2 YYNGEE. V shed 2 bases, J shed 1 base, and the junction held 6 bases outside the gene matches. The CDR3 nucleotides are TGTGCCAGCAGCGTGGGACAGTCAAATTCTGGAAACACCATATATTTT. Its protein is CASSVGQSNSGNTIYF.

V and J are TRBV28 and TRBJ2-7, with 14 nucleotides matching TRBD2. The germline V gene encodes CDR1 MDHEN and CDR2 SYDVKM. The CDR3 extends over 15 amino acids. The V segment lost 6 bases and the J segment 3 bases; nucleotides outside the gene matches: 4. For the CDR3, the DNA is TGTGCCAGCAGCCTCGGACTAGCGGGGGGCTACGAGCAGTACTTC. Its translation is CASSLGLAGGYEQYF.

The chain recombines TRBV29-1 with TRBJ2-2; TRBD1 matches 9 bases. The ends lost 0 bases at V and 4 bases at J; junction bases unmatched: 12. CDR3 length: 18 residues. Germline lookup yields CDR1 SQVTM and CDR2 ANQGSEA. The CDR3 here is CSVEDRGTGWDSTGELFF. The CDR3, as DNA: TGCAGCGTTGAAGATCGGGGGACAGGGTGGGATAGCACCGGGGAGCTGTTTTTT.

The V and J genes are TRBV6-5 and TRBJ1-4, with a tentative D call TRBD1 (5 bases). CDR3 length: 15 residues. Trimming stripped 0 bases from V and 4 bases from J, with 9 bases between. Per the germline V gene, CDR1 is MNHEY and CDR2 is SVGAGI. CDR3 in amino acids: CASSYSGGVNEKLFF. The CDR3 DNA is TGTGCCAGCAGTTACTCGGGGGGGGTTAATGAAAAACTGTTTTTT.

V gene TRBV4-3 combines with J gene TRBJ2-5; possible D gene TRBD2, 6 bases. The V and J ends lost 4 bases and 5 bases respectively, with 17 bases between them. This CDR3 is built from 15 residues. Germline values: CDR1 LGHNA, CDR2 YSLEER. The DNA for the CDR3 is TGCGCCAGCAGCCCCGGCTCGGGGGTGGGTGAGACCCAGTACTTC. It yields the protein CASSPGSGVGETQYF.

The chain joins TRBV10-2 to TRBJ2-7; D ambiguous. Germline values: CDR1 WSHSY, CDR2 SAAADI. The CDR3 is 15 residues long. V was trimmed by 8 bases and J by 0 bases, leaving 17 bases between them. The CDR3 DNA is TGCGCCAGCGAAGGCCCCTCAGGTAGCTCCTACGAGCAGTACTTC. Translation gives CASEGPSGSSYEQYF.

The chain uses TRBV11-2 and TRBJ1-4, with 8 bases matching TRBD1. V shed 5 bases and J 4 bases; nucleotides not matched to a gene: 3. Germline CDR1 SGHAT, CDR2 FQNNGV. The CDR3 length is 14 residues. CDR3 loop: CASSPGQVNEKLFF. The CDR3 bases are TGTGCCAGCAGCCCGGGACAGGTTAATGAAAAACTGTTTTTT.

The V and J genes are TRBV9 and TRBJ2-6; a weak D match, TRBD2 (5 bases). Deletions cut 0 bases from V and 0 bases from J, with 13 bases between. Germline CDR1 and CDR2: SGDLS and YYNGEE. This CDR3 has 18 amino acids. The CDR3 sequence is CASSVGRGSRSGANVLTF. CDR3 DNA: TGTGCCAGCAGCGTAGGCAGAGGGAGCCGCTCTGGGGCCAACGTCCTGACTTTC. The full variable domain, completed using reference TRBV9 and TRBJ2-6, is DSGVTQTPKHLITATGQRVTLRCSPRSGDLSVYWYQQSLDQGLQFLIQYYNGEERAKGNILERFSAQQFPDLHSELNLSSLELGDSALYFCASSVGRGSRSGANVLTFGAGSRLTVL.

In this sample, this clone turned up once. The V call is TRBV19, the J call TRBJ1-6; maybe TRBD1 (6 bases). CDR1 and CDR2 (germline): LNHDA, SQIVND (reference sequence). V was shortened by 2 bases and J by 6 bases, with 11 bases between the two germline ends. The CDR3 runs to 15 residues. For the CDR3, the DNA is TGTGCCAGTAGTATATCCCAGGGGACTAATTCACCCCTCCACTTT. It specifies CASSISQGTNSPLHF. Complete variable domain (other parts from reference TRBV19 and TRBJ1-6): DGGITQSPKYLFRKEGQNVTLSCEQNLNHDAMYWYRQDPGQGLRLIYYSQIVNDFQKGDIAEGYSVSREKKESFPLTVTSAQKNPTAFYLCASSISQGTNSPLHFGNGTRLTVT.

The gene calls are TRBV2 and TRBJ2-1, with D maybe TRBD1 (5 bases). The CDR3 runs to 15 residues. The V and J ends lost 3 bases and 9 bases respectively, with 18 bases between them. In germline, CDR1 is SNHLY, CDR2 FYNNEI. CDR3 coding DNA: TGTGCCAGCAGTGATTTGGGGCTCTTTTTGGGTGAGCAGTTCTTC. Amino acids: CASSDLGLFLGEQFF.